These T cell receptor beta chains were read from a single sample in a study of T cells after somatic rescue of genetic block. Clones were sequenced by immunoSEQ multiplex PCR, and TCRdb holds only the in-frame ones, with some missing. The data contain about 12,000 clones, approximately 81% of them seen just once; the ten biggest clones take up 8.3%. What was sequenced was peripheral blood mononuclear cells (PBMCs). These receptors all come from a boy younger than 18. Each CDR3 is given with its conserved first and last residue. Not every row has a clone size; where given, it reads once, few, many or a size class.

V gene	clone size	J gene	CDR3 protein
TRBV7-9	.	TRBJ2-2	CASSSTNTGELFF
TRBV7-2	.	TRBJ2-2	CASSPNRGLELFF
TRBV6-5	once	TRBJ2-7	CASRSSADYEQYF
TRBV7-8	.	TRBJ2-1	CASRMTSGGLGEQFF
TRBV13	once	TRBJ1-1	CASSLGGRVTEAFF
TRBV2	once	TRBJ2-2	CASRVQGASGELLF
TRBV29-1	medium-sized	TRBJ2-7	CSVEDPAGGGTTYEQYF
TRBV4-1	.	TRBJ2-1	CASSQGRGGNYNEQFF
TRBV2	.	TRBJ2-1	CASSVNEQFF
TRBV6-5	.	TRBJ2-3	CASSPRNSPPTQYF
TRBV27	.	TRBJ2-7	CASSPRAGSYEQYF
TRBV11-2	.	TRBJ2-3	CASSQGGGTGDTQYF
TRBV5-1	.	TRBJ2-7	CASSRGSYEQYF
TRBV7-9	.	TRBJ2-2	CASSRRGKTGELFF
TRBV11-2	.	TRBJ2-1	CASSRRGGSYNEQFF
TRBV18	.	TRBJ2-7	CASSTRDGGQGHEQYF
TRBV5-1	few	TRBJ2-7	CASSREGRYEQYF
TRBV7-2	.	TRBJ2-3	CASTYTDTQYF
TRBV5-6	.	TRBJ1-2	CASSLVGQGARHYGYTF
TRBV9	few	TRBJ2-3	CASSAAHSTSTDTQYF
TRBV11-2	.	TRBJ2-7	CASSLVGRTYEQYF
TRBV11-3	.	TRBJ2-7	CASTAVASEQYF
TRBV4-3	.	TRBJ2-7	CASSAGTSGSEADYEQYF